This is a list of T cell receptor beta chains from one sample in a study of shared clonotypes between healthy human individuals. Profiled with immunoSEQ multiplex PCR; TCRdb holds only in-frame clones, not every one. Here the sample spans some 2.1 million clones, 90% to 95% being singletons. What was sequenced was naive CD8+ T cells from PBMCs. The receptor set was obtained from a man between 18 and 29 years old in good health. Some clones in this sample may be carry-over from other donors' samples. CDR3s include the opening cysteine and the closing phenylalanine or tryptophan. The D gene is left open where the match is weak. Some rows mark clone size as missing; the rest say once, few, many or name a class of expanded clone.

>TRBD2|TRBJ2-1|NA|TRBV2
TGTGCCATTTCTTGGCGCGCGGGAGGGCCGGCAAATGAGCAGTTCTTC
CAISWRAGGPANEQFF
>NA|TRBJ2-1|once|TRBV27
TGTGCCAGCAGTTTATTCCTTCTGGACAATGAGCAGTTCTTC
CASSLFLLDNEQFF
>NA|TRBJ2-3|NA|TRBV27
TGTGCCAGCAGTTCCCTCGACACAGATACGCAGTATTTT
CASSSLDTDTQYF
>NA|TRBJ2-7|NA|TRBV4-1
TGCGCCAGCAGCCAAGAGTACGTCTACGAGCAGTACTTC
CASSQEYVYEQYF
>NA|TRBJ2-2|NA|TRBV30
TGTGCCTGGAAGAGACTAGAGTTAGCCGGGGAGCTGTTTTTT
CAWKRLELAGELFF
>NA|TRBJ2-7|NA|TRBV19
TGTGCCAGTAGCGTACGGACATTCGCCTACGAGCAGTACTTC
CASSVRTFAYEQYF
>NA|TRBJ2-1|NA|TRBV7-9
TGTGCCAGCAGCTTAGACCAGTTATGGGAGCAGTTCTTC
CASSLDQLWEQFF
>NA|TRBJ2-4|NA|TRBV6-5
TGTGCCAGCAGTTACTCGATTGGTCTCCAAAACATTCAGTACTTC
CASSYSIGLQNIQYF
>NA|TRBJ2-1|NA|TRBV9
TGTGCCAGCAGCGGGACAGGGAGGGCCTACAATGAGCAGTTCTTC
CASSGTGRAYNEQFF
>TRBD1|TRBJ1-2|NA|TRBV6-6
TGTGCCAGCAGTTTGGGACAGGGGGAGGTGAGGTATGGCTACACCTTC
CASSLGQGEVRYGYTF
>TRBD2|TRBJ2-2|once|TRBV7-9
TGTGCCAGCAGCGAAGGTCGGGCGGGGGACACCGGGGAGCTGTTTTTT
CASSEGRAGDTGELFF
>TRBD2|TRBJ2-3|NA|TRBV28
TGTGCCAGCAGTTTAGCGGGAGAAGGCGCAGATACGCAGTATTTT
CASSLAGEGADTQYF
>NA|TRBJ1-1|NA|TRBV4-1
TGCGCCAGCAGCCGCAGCCCGATAAACACTGAAGCTTTCTTT
CASSRSPINTEAFF
>NA|TRBJ1-1|NA|TRBV5-1
TGCGCCAGCAGCATAGGAGGCACTGAAGCTTTCTTT
CASSIGGTEAFF
>TRBD2|TRBJ2-7|NA|TRBV27
TGTGCCAGCAAACCCGGGACTAGCGGAGCCTACGAGCAGTACTTC
CASKPGTSGAYEQYF
>NA|TRBJ2-1|NA|TRBV6-6
TGTGCCAGCAGTTTAGAAAATCCGGCCTACAATGAGCAGTTCTTC
CASSLENPAYNEQFF
>TRBD1|TRBJ2-1|NA|TRBV5-1
TGCGCCAGCAGCGTCAGACAGGGGTCAAACAATGAGCAGTTCTTC
CASSVRQGSNNEQFF
>NA|TRBJ2-1|NA|TRBV18
TGTGCCAGCTCACCGGGTCGCTCGGCCCAGCAGTTCTTC
CASSPGRSAQQFF
>NA|TRBJ1-1|NA|TRBV30
TGTGCCTGGAGTACCCTTCTTGAGGGGTATACTGAAGCTTTCTTT
CAWSTLLEGYTEAFF
>NA|TRBJ2-5|NA|TRBV30
TGTGCCTGGAGTGCCACAGGGTCGTCCCCGGAGCAGTACTTC
CAWSATGSSPEQYF
>TRBD1|TRBJ1-1|NA|TRBV2
TGTGCCAGCAACCGGGACAGGGTTGCTTTCTTT
CASNRDRVAFF
>NA|TRBJ2-5|NA|TRBV7-6
TGTGCCAGCAGCTTCCCTTTGGGACCCCGAGGGGAGACCCAGTACTTC
CASSFPLGPRGETQYF
>NA|TRBJ1-1|NA|TRBV5-6
TGTGCCAGCAGCTTGGACAGTATGAACACTGAAGCTTTCTTT
CASSLDSMNTEAFF
>NA|TRBJ1-2|NA|TRBV28
TGTGCCAGCAGCCTAGACGGACCCTATGGCTACACCTTC
CASSLDGPYGYTF
>NA|TRBJ2-5|NA|TRBV6-1
TGTGCCAGCAGTGAATCGGCAGGGTTGAGGGAGACCCAGTACTTC
CASSESAGLRETQYF
>TRBD2|TRBJ2-1|NA|TRBV4-1
TGCGCCAGCAGGCTGGGGACTAGCCCTTATGTTCCCTACAATGAGCAGTTCTTC
CASRLGTSPYVPYNEQFF
>NA|TRBJ2-7|NA|TRBV4-3
TGCGCCAGCAGCCGAATACTAGGCCCAAGCTACGAGCAGTACTTC
CASSRILGPSYEQYF
>TRBD1|TRBJ2-3|NA|TRBV7-6
TGTGCCAGCGGTCAGACAGGGGTCGGCACAGATACGCAGTATTTT
CASGQTGVGTDTQYF
>NA|TRBJ2-1|NA|TRBV6-5
TGTGCCAGCAGCCCCCGGGTAGCGAACTACAATGAGCAGTTCTTC
CASSPRVANYNEQFF
>TRBD2|TRBJ2-4|NA|TRBV9
TGTGCCAGCAGCGTAGGAGGCGGGAGTGGGCCCAAAAACATTCAGTACTTC
CASSVGGGSGPKNIQYF
>NA|TRBJ1-1|NA|TRBV4-1
TGCGCCAGCAGCCAGGAGACAGAGAACACTGAAGCTTTCTTT
CASSQETENTEAFF
>NA|TRBJ2-1|once|TRBV4-1
TGCGCCAGCAGCCATATAGACAGATCCAATGAGCAGTTCTTC
CASSHIDRSNEQFF
>TRBD1|TRBJ1-2|NA|TRBV7-9
TGTGCCAGCAGCTCACTCCTAACGGGACAGAATATATCCTATGGCTACACCTTC
CASSSLLTGQNISYGYTF
>NA|TRBJ1-2|NA|TRBV2
TGTGCCAGCAGTGGCCCGGACGGGAACTATGGCTACACCTTC
CASSGPDGNYGYTF
>NA|TRBJ1-3|NA|TRBV4-2
TGTGCCAGCGGTTACCCGGGACTCTCTGGAAACACCATATATTTT
CASGYPGLSGNTIYF
>NA|TRBJ2-7|NA|TRBV5-4
TGTGCCAGTACCTCAATGGGCAGTCCGGGGGAGCAGTACTTC
CASTSMGSPGEQYF
>NA|TRBJ2-3|NA|TRBV19
TGTGCCAGTAGTATGGACTCGGCAGATACGCAGTATTTT
CASSMDSADTQYF
>TRBD2|TRBJ2-1|once|TRBV11-2
TGTGCCAGCAGCCCCCCCGGGACTAGCGGGTACAATGAGCAGTTCTTC
CASSPPGTSGYNEQFF
>TRBD1|TRBJ2-2|NA|TRBV19
TGTGCCAGTAGTATACCCCCGGACAGGGAGGATGTCGGGGAGCTGTTTTTT
CASSIPPDREDVGELFF
>NA|TRBJ2-1|NA|TRBV27
TGTGCCAGCAGTTCCGGCGGTGAGCAGTTCTTC
CASSSGGEQFF
>NA|TRBJ1-5|few|TRBV21-1
TGTGCCAGCTTCAATCAGCCCCAGCATTTT
CASFNQPQHF
>TRBD1|TRBJ1-1|NA|TRBV7-9
TGTGCCAGCAGCTTAGCAATGAGACAGGGGCAGGACACTGAAGCTTTCTTT
CASSLAMRQGQDTEAFF
>NA|TRBJ2-1|NA|TRBV23-1
TGCGCCAGCAGTCCCCCTCGGATTAGCAGGGCAAATGAGCAGTTCTTC
CASSPPRISRANEQFF
>TRBD2|TRBJ2-7|NA|TRBV10-2
TGCGCCAGCAGTGAGTCAGCCAGACTAGCGGGACCCCACGAGCAGTACTTC
CASSESARLAGPHEQYF
>TRBD1|TRBJ1-1|NA|TRBV19
TGTGCCAGTAGCCTGGGACAGGCGAACACTGAAGCTTTCTTT
CASSLGQANTEAFF
>NA|TRBJ2-7|NA|TRBV2
TGTGCCAGCAGTGGAGGAACGGGACCTATCGTCTCCTACGAGCAGTACTTC
CASSGGTGPIVSYEQYF
>NA|TRBJ1-4|NA|TRBV15
TGTGCCACCAGAGGGGGGGCAGTCGTTACGGGAAAACTGTTTTTT
CATRGGAVVTGKLFF
>NA|TRBJ2-3|NA|TRBV29-1
TGCAGCGTTGTCGGGCTAACCAATACAGATACGCAGTATTTT
CSVVGLTNTDTQYF
>TRBD1|TRBJ1-3|NA|TRBV28
TGTGCCAGCAGCCAGGGGGACAGGGTTTGGTCTGGAAACACCATATATTTT
CASSQGDRVWSGNTIYF
>NA|TRBJ1-1|few|TRBV27
TGTGCCAGCAGTTCCCTCACTGCGGGCCTCACCGAAGCTTTCTTT
CASSSLTAGLTEAFF
>NA|TRBJ2-1|NA|TRBV7-9
TGTGCCAGCAGCCCCGGGTGGGGGAGCTCCTACAATGAGCAGTTCTTC
CASSPGWGSSYNEQFF
>NA|TRBJ1-3|NA|TRBV9
TGTGCCAGCAGCCCTAATTCCCCTGGAAACACCATATATTTT
CASSPNSPGNTIYF
>NA|TRBJ2-7|NA|TRBV6-1
TGTGCCAGCCGACATATCTACGAGCAGTACTTC
CASRHIYEQYF
>NA|TRBJ2-2|NA|TRBV14
TGTGCCAGCAGCCCAACTCTCTATGGAGGCGGGGAGCTGTTTTTT
CASSPTLYGGGELFF